This T cell receptor beta chain was captured in a study of T cell responses to AZD1222 COVID-19 vaccine. The CDR3 loop spans 16 amino acids. Deletions cut 5 bases from V and 1 base from J, with 19 bases between. From germline, CDR1 is SGHRS and CDR2 YFSETQ. Broader study findings: Across the whole spike, CD4 TCRs peaked at regions 160-218 and 743-854. Compared with day 0, the breadth and depth of the Spike-specific TCR repertoire rose significantly after two doses of AZD1222. Donors were mostly white British, more females; clonal diversity possibly underestimated. Seropositive AZD1222 recipients at baseline numbered only five or six.

Remarks on this clone: Its antigen is not identified.

Using immunoSEQ multiplex PCR, the repertoire was profiled, and TCRdb retains in-frame clones only, with some absent. This table holds about 130,000 clones, 75% to 90% found once. The sample here was peripheral blood, taken on day 0 of AZD1222 vaccination. The source of this sequence is an adult in good health. The genes are TRBV5-1 and TRBJ2-7, with D tentatively TRBD1 (6 bases). The CDR3 sequence is CASRTTSGTFSYEQYF. For the CDR3, the DNA is TGCGCCAGCAGAACCACCTCCGGGACATTTTCCTACGAGCAGTACTTC.